This record covers a single T cell receptor beta chain. Its antigen is not known. This sample was included in a study of shared clonotypes between healthy human individuals. Study results and limitations: The generation probabilities recorded for non-shared clonotypes fell below those of clonotypes shared by all four donors. The authors expected sequencing depth to affect clonotype sharing among donors. Rarefaction gave evidence that sorted-subset sequencing remained incomplete despite large depth.

Clones were sequenced by immunoSEQ multiplex PCR, and TCRdb holds only the in-frame ones, with some missing. There are 400,000 or so clones in the sample; about 96% occur only once, and approximately 0.32% lies in the top ten. Germline V gene lookup returns CDR1 MDHEN and CDR2 SYDVKM. The CDR3 has 14 residues. V lost 5 bases, J lost 6 bases, and 14 bases lay in between. The donors, all of them Caucasian adults, lived in Nashville, Tennessee. This chain uses TRBV28 with TRBJ2-1, with unresolved D. The receptor was derived from a man aged 30 to 39 in good health. Sequencing was carried out using memory CD8+ T cells sorted from blood. Subset denoted: CD45RO+ cells pooled with CCR7-negative TemRA cells. The CDR3 loop reads CASSPLWLGNEQFF. CDR3 coding DNA: TGTGCCAGCAGTCCATTATGGTTAGGCAATGAGCAGTTCTTC.